These T cell receptor beta chains were read from a single sample in a study of cytomegalovirus exposure and HLA in healthy donors. Sequencing was performed with immunoSEQ multiplex PCR; in TCRdb, only in-frame clones are kept and a portion is missing. Here the sample spans roughly 110,000 clones, 77% being singletons. Sequenced sample: PBMCs. All receptors derive from a male donor in good health and CMV-seronegative. Both conserved end residues are part of each CDR3. D genes are given only for firm matches. The listing skips clone size in some rows; elsewhere it reads once, few, many or a size class.

size	J	D	V	CDR3
-	TRBJ1-2	-	TRBV5-1	CASSLEGRADYGYTF
-	TRBJ2-1	-	TRBV2	CASSPRGSSYNEQFF
-	TRBJ2-3	-	TRBV23-1	CASSQGPRTCTDTQYF
-	TRBJ2-7	TRBD2	TRBV5-1	CASSPKGLAGGSYEQYF
once	TRBJ2-5	-	TRBV7-6	CASSLGLSQETQYF
-	TRBJ2-7	-	TRBV6-5	CASSQAANEQYF
-	TRBJ2-6	-	TRBV7-2	CASSSRGAGANVLTF
few	TRBJ1-1	-	TRBV27	CASSLYFGGYMNTEAFF
-	TRBJ2-7	TRBD1	TRBV29-1	CSVYPPTGGATYEQYF
-	TRBJ1-3	-	TRBV5-4	CASSLGGTFPGNTIYF
-	TRBJ2-1	TRBD2	TRBV7-6	CASSVNPGLDDNEQFF
-	TRBJ2-3	-	TRBV29-1	CSGLTDTQYF
few	TRBJ2-3	TRBD1	TRBV13	CASSLEGAQDTQYF
-	TRBJ2-2	-	TRBV12-5	CASGFRLPDSQNTGELFF
-	TRBJ1-1	-	TRBV5-6	CASSLAYGGGTNTEAFF
-	TRBJ1-4	TRBD1	TRBV6-5	CASRRTGTTNEKLFF
few	TRBJ2-2	TRBD2	TRBV4-1	CASSHSSGIFNTGELFF
-	TRBJ2-7	TRBD2	TRBV27	CASSFSGTTYEQYF
few	TRBJ1-1	-	TRBV19	CASSIWQGQMNTEAFF
once	TRBJ2-1	TRBD1	TRBV7-9	CASSDRQGMGFLNEQFF
-	TRBJ1-4	TRBD1	TRBV7-6	CASSWGTGLTNEKLFF
-	TRBJ1-5	TRBD1	TRBV15	CATSRDPRDSSNQPQHF
-	TRBJ2-7	-	TRBV5-6	CASSLGQRRRHEQYF
-	TRBJ2-7	-	TRBV25-1	CASSEMRDVTYEQYF
-	TRBJ2-1	TRBD2	TRBV28	CASSSGGYNEQFF
-	TRBJ2-7	-	TRBV6-1	CASSILLATTYEQYF
-	TRBJ2-3	TRBD2	TRBV30	CARTSGRSDTQYF
few	TRBJ2-7	TRBD2	TRBV7-9	CASSSHQREGDEQYF
few	TRBJ1-5	-	TRBV7-8	CASSLTGTQPQHF
-	TRBJ2-7	-	TRBV27	CASTTIGDEQYF
-	TRBJ2-5	-	TRBV11-3	CASSPSSGQETQYF
-	TRBJ2-3	TRBD1	TRBV5-1	CASSPGTGLTDTQYF
-	TRBJ1-1	-	TRBV14	CASRRETGNTEAFF
-	TRBJ2-1	TRBD2	TRBV7-9	CASYPSGHASNEQFF
-	TRBJ1-1	-	TRBV9	CASSVVSGTSNTEAFF
many	TRBJ1-2	TRBD1	TRBV5-6	CASSPGQHGYTF
-	TRBJ2-1	-	TRBV30	CAWTNYNEQFF
-	TRBJ2-3	-	TRBV7-9	CASRADRRGTDTQYF
-	TRBJ1-6	TRBD1	TRBV28	CASSLGTGGNSPLHF
once	TRBJ2-2	TRBD2	TRBV7-7	CASSLGSGRSAGELFF
-	TRBJ2-7	-	TRBV2	CASSTGRVNEQYF
-	TRBJ1-1	-	TRBV15	CATRGGWFSRNTEAFF
-	TRBJ2-2	-	TRBV9	CASSVVTANTGELFF
-	TRBJ2-1	TRBD2	TRBV29-1	CSVGWVEVTSGNSYNEQFF
-	TRBJ2-7	-	TRBV6-1	CASRYGQGGYEQYF
-	TRBJ2-1	-	TRBV9	CASSPRTSDEQFF
-	TRBJ2-7	-	TRBV10-3	CAISDSGWEQYF
-	TRBJ1-2	TRBD1	TRBV18	CASSPRWTGKNVTRNYGYTF
-	TRBJ1-1	-	TRBV13	CASSLIPQANLNTEAFF
-	-	-	TRBV4-1	CASSLKQGYEQYF
-	TRBJ1-1	TRBD1	TRBV7-9	CASVWGRTGELDTEAFF
-	TRBJ2-3	TRBD2	TRBV19	CASSPTSAGTDTQYF
-	TRBJ2-7	-	TRBV11-2	CASSLVLTADYEQYF
-	TRBJ2-7	TRBD1	TRBV5-1	CATSSTGGTYEQYF
-	TRBJ2-2	TRBD2	TRBV7-2	CASSLAGGNTGELFF
-	TRBJ2-1	TRBD2	TRBV6-6	CASSYNSGNCLF
-	TRBJ2-2	-	TRBV6-1	CATRTGRESGELFF